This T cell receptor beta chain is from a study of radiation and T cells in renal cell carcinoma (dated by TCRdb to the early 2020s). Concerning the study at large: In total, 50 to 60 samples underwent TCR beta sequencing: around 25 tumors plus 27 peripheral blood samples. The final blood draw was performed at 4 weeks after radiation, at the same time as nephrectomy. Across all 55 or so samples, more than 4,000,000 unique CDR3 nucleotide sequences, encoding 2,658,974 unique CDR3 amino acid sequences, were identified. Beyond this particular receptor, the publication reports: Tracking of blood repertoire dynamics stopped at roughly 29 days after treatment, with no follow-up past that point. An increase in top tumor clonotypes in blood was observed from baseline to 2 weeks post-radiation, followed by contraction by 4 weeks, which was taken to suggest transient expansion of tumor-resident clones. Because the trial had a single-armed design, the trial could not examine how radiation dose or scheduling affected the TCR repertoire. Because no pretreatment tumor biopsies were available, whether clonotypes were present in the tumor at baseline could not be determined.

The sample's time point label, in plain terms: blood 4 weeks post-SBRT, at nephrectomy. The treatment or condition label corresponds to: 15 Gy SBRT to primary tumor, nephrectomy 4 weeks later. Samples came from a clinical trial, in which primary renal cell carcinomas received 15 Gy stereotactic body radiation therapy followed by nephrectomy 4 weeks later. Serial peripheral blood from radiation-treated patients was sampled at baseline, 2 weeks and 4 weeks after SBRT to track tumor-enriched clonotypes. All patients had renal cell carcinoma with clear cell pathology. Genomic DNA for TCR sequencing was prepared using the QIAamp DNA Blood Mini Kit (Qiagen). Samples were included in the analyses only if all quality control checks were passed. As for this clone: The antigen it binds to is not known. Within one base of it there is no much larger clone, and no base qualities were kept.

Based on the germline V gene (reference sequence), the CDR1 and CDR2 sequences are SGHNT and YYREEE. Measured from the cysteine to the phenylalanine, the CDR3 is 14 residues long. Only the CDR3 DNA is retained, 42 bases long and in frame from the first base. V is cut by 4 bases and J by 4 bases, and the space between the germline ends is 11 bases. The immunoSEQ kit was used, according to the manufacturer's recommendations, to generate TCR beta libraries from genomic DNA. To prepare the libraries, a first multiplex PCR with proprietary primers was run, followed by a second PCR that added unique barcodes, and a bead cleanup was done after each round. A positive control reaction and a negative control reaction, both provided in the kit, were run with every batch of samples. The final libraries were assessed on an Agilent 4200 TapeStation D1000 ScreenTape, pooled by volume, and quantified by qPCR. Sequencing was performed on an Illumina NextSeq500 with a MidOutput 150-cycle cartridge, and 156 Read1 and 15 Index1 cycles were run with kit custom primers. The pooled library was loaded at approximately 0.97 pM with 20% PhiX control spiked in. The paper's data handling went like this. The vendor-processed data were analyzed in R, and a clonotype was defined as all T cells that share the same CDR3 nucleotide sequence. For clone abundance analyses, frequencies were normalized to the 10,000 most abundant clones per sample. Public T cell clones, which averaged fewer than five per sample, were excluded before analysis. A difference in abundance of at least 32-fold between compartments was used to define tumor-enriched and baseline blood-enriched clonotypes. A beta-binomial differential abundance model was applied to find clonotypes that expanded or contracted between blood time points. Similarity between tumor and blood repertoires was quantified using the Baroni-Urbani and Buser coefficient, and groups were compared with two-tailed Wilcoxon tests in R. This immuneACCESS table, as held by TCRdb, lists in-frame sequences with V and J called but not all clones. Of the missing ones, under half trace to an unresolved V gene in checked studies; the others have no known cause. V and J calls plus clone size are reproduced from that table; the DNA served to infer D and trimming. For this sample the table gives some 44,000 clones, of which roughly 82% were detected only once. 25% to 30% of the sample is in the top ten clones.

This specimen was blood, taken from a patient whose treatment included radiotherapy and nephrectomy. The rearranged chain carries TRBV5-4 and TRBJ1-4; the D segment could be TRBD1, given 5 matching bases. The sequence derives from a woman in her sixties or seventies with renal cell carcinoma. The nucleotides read TGTGCCAGCAGCCGCGGGGGGATTAATGAAAAACTGTTTTTT. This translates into CASSRGGINEKLFF.